The clone carrying this T cell receptor (beta chain) was counted ten times or more. Its antigen remains unknown. The CDR3 runs to 16 residues. V was trimmed by 3 bases and J by 6 bases, leaving 20 bases between them. Germline CDR1 MDHEN, CDR2 SYDVKM. The sample originates from a study of spatial heterogeneity in lung cancer. Points from the study as a whole: Counts of expanded alpha and beta TCRs within tumors tracked the tumor nonsynonymous mutation count.

Regarding time point: sample taken at primary tumor resection. Material for sequencing was whole RNA from tumor, nontumor lung or frozen PBMC, left unsorted. MiXCR was run by TCRdb on the 5' RACE reads, yielding one entry per CDR3 protein. The sample lists about 13,000 distinct CDR3 sequences, 2.5% to 3.5% occurring once. The receptor comes from a male donor with early-stage non-small cell lung cancer. V gene TRBV28 combines with J gene TRBJ1-1; D remains unclear. The source was lung tumor tissue, collected at surgery. CDR3 sequence: CASSFIEDHPGAEAFF. CDR3 DNA sequence: TGTGCCAGCAGTTTTATTGAGGACCACCCTGGGGCTGAAGCTTTCTTT.